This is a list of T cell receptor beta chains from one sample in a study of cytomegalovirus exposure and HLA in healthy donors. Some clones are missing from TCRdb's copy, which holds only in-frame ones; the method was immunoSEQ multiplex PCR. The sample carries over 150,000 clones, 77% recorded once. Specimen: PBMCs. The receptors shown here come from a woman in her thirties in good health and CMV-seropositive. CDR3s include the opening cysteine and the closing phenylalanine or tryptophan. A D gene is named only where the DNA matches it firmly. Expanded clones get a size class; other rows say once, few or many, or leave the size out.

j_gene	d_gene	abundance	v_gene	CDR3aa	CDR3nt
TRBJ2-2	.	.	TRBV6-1	CASGKGVAGELFF	TGTGCCAGCGGTAAAGGCGTCGCCGGGGAGCTGTTTTTT
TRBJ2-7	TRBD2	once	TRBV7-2	CASSPGTSGHRVYF	TGTGCCAGCAGCCCCGGGACTAGCGGACACCGGGTGTACTTC
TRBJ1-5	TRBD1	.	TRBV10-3	CAISKGQNSNQPQHF	TGTGCCATCAGTAAGGGACAGAATAGCAATCAGCCCCAGCATTTT
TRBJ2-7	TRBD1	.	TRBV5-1	CASSSNTGGPSYEQYF	TGCGCCAGCAGCTCGAACACAGGGGGTCCTTCCTACGAGCAGTACTTC
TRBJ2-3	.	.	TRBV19	CASSRTPFGDTQYF	TGTGCCAGTAGTAGAACACCCTTTGGAGATACGCAGTATTTT
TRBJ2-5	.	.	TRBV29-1	CSASPTSTYQETQYF	TGCAGCGCCTCCCCGACTAGTACGTACCAAGAGACCCAGTACTTC
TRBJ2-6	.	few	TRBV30	CAWSVPRPGGTNVLTF	TGTGCCTGGAGTGTACCCAGGCCCGGAGGGACCAACGTCCTGACTTTC
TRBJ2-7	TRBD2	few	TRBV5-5	CASSLAGGPGEEQYF	TGTGCCAGCAGCCTAGCGGGAGGGCCAGGGGAGGAGCAGTACTTC
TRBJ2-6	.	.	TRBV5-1	CASSLAGAPPGANVLTF	TGCGCCAGCAGCTTGGCTGGGGCCCCTCCTGGGGCCAACGTCCTGACTTTC
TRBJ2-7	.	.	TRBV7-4	CASSFKRRERSYEQYF	TGTGCCAGCAGCTTTAAGAGGAGGGAGAGATCCTACGAGCAGTACTTC
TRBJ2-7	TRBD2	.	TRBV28	CASSTPASSGRKGQYF	TGTGCCAGCAGTACCCCGGCCTCTAGCGGGAGGAAGGGGCAGTACTTC
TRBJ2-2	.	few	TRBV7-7	CASSPHFTGELFF	TGTGCCAGCAGCCCCCACTTTACCGGGGAGCTGTTTTTT
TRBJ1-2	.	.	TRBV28	CASSTLVSPANYGYTF	TGTGCCAGCAGTACCCTCGTTAGTCCGGCTAACTATGGCTACACCTTC
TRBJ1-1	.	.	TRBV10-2	CASSVRNTEAFF	TGCGCCAGCAGTGTCCGGAACACTGAAGCTTTCTTT
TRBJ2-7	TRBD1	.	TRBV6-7	CASSQRGQVHYEQYF	TGTGCCAGCAGTCAACGCGGACAGGTCCACTACGAGCAGTACTTC
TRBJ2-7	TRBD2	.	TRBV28	CASSPPLGGRAGYEQYF	TGTGCCAGCAGTCCCCCCCTGGGCGGGAGGGCCGGGTACGAGCAGTACTTC
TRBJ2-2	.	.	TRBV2	CASTQDITGELFF	TGTGCCAGCACCCAGGACATCACCGGGGAGCTGTTTTTT
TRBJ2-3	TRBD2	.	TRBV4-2	CASSQDRGGSQFTDTQYF	TGTGCCAGCAGCCAAGATCGAGGCGGGAGCCAATTCACAGATACGCAGTATTTT
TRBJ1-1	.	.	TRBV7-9	CASSSSVGTEAFF	TGTGCCAGCAGCTCCAGCGTGGGCACTGAAGCTTTCTTT
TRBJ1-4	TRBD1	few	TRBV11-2	CASRTGASSNEKLFF	TGTGCCAGCCGAACAGGGGCGTCTAGTAATGAAAAACTGTTTTTT
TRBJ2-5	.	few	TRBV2	CASSEGLGEWETQYF	TGTGCCAGCAGTGAAGGCCTCGGAGAGTGGGAGACCCAGTACTTC
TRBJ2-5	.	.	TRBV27	CASSLGLAMGQETQYF	TGTGCCAGCAGTTTAGGGCTAGCGATGGGTCAAGAGACCCAGTACTTC
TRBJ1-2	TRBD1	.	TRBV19	CASTSTYSGTGGDGYTF	TGTGCCAGTACTTCGACGTATTCCGGGACAGGAGGCGATGGCTACACCTTC
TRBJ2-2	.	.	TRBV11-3	CASSLPSSPPGELFF	TGTGCCAGCAGCCTACCATCGTCCCCCCCCGGGGAGCTGTTTTTT
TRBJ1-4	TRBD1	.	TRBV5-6	CASSWGVPGGNEKLFF	TGTGCCAGCAGCTGGGGGGTGCCAGGGGGTAATGAAAAACTGTTTTTT
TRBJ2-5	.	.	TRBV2	CASSTSRGVGETQYF	TGTGCCAGCAGCACGTCGCGGGGTGTAGGGGAGACCCAGTACTTC
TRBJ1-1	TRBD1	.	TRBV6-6	CASSTNRQGTEAFF	TGTGCCAGCAGTACTAATCGACAGGGTACTGAAGCTTTCTTT
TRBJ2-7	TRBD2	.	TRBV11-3	CASSLVAGGLYEQYF	TGTGCCAGCAGCTTAGTAGCGGGAGGGCTCTACGAGCAGTACTTC
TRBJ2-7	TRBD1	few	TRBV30	CAWSMGQGYEQYF	TGTGCCTGGAGTATGGGACAGGGTTACGAGCAGTACTTC
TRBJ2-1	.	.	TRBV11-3	CASSPEVAGVNEQFF	TGTGCCAGCAGCCCCGAAGTCGCGGGTGTCAATGAGCAGTTCTTC
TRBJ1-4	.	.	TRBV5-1	CASSLYSGTPGAGEKLFF	TGCGCCAGCAGCTTGTACTCAGGGACTCCTGGTGCGGGGGAAAAACTGTTTTTT
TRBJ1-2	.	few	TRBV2	CASSTGTYGYTF	TGTGCCAGCAGTACAGGGACCTATGGCTACACCTTC
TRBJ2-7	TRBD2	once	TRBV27	CASSVLAAYEQYF	TGTGCCAGCAGTGTACTAGCGGCCTACGAGCAGTACTTC
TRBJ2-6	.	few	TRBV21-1	CASSKDWSGSGANVLTF	TGTGCCAGCAGCAAAGACTGGTCAGGGTCTGGGGCCAACGTCCTGACTTTC
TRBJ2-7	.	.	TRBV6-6	CASSYSRNEKSEQYF	TGTGCCAGCAGTTACTCGAGGAACGAGAAGTCCGAGCAGTACTTC
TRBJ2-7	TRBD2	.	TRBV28	CASSPSGGSYEQYF	TGTGCCAGCAGTCCCTCGGGAGGCTCCTACGAGCAGTACTTC
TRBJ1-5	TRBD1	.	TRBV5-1	CASSIRTGDNQPQHF	TGCGCCAGCAGCATCAGGACAGGAGATAATCAGCCCCAACATTTT
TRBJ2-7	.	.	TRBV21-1	CASSKKKDRAYF	TGTGCCAGCAGCAAAAAAAAAGACAGGGCCTACTTC
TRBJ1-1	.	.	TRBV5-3	CARSSRRANEAFF	TGTGCCAGAAGCTCGAGGCGCGCAAATGAAGCTTTCTTT
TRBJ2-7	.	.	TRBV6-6	CASSYVGAVSSYEQYF	TGTGCCAGCAGTTACGTAGGTGCGGTAAGCTCCTACGAGCAGTACTTC